This record looks at one T cell receptor (beta chain) sequence and its context. The antigen remains undetermined. This record comes from a study of T cell responses to AZD1222 COVID-19 vaccine. Whole-study results and caveats: Only a handful of individuals given AZD1222 were seropositive at baseline. Nearly half of spike-specific TCRs reportedly target unmutated variant regions. At 160-218 and 743-854, vaccine-associated CD4 TCRs were dominant, and they spanned spike. Sampling captured repertoires only after the peak T cell response.

This table comes from immunoSEQ multiplex PCR, and its TCRdb copy is limited to in-frame clones, with some not included. The sample records some 120,000 clones, around 83% being singletons. This CDR3 contains 14 residues. Trimming left V 7 bases short and J 1 base short, with 13 bases between. Germline CDR1 and CDR2: ENHRY and SYGVKD. The chain couples TRBV10-3 to TRBJ1-1; D is possibly TRBD1 (6 bases). This clonotype was obtained from an adult who received the AZD1222 COVID-19 vaccine. Sequenced material: peripheral blood, taken 28 days after the second AZD1222 dose. The CDR3 DNA is TGTGCCATCACAGAGGGGGGGGAGAACACTGAAGCTTTCTTT. This gives the protein CAITEGGENTEAFF.